This T cell receptor beta chain was found in a study of T cell clusters in autoimmune cytopenias. Study-level results: No experiment has yet validated the function of the T cell clusters defined in silico. Comparing secondary cytopenia with chronic lymphocytic leukemia showed no cluster-lack signature, apparently masked by lymphoma repertoire.

Multiplex touch-down PCR amplified TRB using TRB-A and TRB-B pools in one tube. From its re-call of the multiplex PCR reads, TCRdb lists each CDR3 protein once, without DNA. The sample's table shows 7,500 to 9,500 distinct CDR3 sequences. The CDR3 spans 13 residues. Germline-derived CDR1 and CDR2 are MNHNS and SASEGT. TRB amplification used approximately 250 ng of peripheral blood genomic DNA. About this clonotype: Its antigen is unidentified.

The clonotype was recovered from a human donor with an autoimmune cytopenia or autoimmune hepatitis (not recorded which). This rearrangement joins TRBV6-1 to TRBJ2-5; with no DNA, the TCRdb D assignment of TRBD2 cannot be verified. Sequencing used peripheral blood. The CDR3 here is CASSENGPVAQYF.